The 4 T cell receptor beta chains below were found in one sample sequenced in a study of cytomegalovirus exposure and HLA in healthy donors. 60 Vbeta and 13 Jbeta primers were used in PCR. TCRdb's copy holds only in-frame clones and misses some; the assay was immunoSEQ multiplex PCR. The sample lists about 87,000 clones, less than 80% occurring once. Sequencing input: PBMCs. All receptors derive from a man aged 25-45 years in good health and CMV-seropositive.

A few counts support this clone. The chain has TRBV21-1 and TRBJ1-1. TRBV21-1 is a documented pseudogene. This CDR3 has 12 amino acids. The CDR3 DNA sequence: TGTGCCAGCAGCAAAGTGAGGGAAGAAGCTTTCTTT. It translates to CASSKVREEAFF.

This chain uses TRBV27 with TRBJ2-7; 7 nucleotides align to TRBD1. Germline assignment: CDR1 MNHEY and CDR2 SMNVEV (reference sequence). Trimming at V came to 5 bases and at J to 2 bases, leaving 12 bases not matched to a gene. This CDR3 contains 16 residues. The CDR3 DNA reads TGTGCCAGCAGTGTTGGCAGTACAGGGGCCCCCTACGAGCAGTACTTC. Protein sequence: CASSVGSTGAPYEQYF.

This clone was observed a few times. This chain links TRBV29-1 with TRBJ2-4; TRBD1 is a possible D gene (6 bases). The germline CDR1 and CDR2 sequences are SQVTM and ANQGSEA. The CDR3 covers 11 residues. Trimming removed 5 bases at V and 8 bases at J, with 10 bases between. The CDR3 is CSVRTEDIQYF. The CDR3 DNA reads TGCAGCGTTCGGACAGAGGACATTCAGTACTTC.

The chain is built from TRBV6-5 and TRBJ1-5; D uncertain. The CDR3 spans 13 residues. V dropped 8 bases and J dropped 8 bases, with 16 bases sitting between them. CDR1 and CDR2 (germline): MNHEY, SVGAGI. The CDR3 here is CASRSAAREPQHF. The CDR3 DNA is TGTGCCAGCCGGTCTGCCGCTCGTGAGCCCCAGCATTTT.